This is a list of T cell receptor beta chains from one sample in a study of cytotoxic CD8 clonotypes in ibrutinib-treated CLL. Sequenced by immunoSEQ multiplex PCR; TCRdb stores in-frame clones only, minus some. Seen here are about 200,000 clones, 70% observed once, and the top ten hold 5.5% to 7%. The starting material was PBMCs, obtained after 12 months of ibrutinib treatment. The receptors were gathered from a human donor with chronic lymphocytic leukemia. Each CDR3 is given with its conserved first and last residue. Each record gives: D gene, clone size, V gene, CDR3 length, J gene, CDR3 DNA, CDR3 protein. The D gene is left open where the match is weak. Part of the rows lack a size; the others show once, few, many or a class for expanded clones.

d_gene: -
abundance: -
v_gene: TRBV9
len: 15
j_gene: TRBJ2-5
CDR3nt: TGTGCCAGCAGCGTAGCTGGGGAGTACGGTGAGACCCAGTACTTC
CDR3aa: CASSVAGEYGETQYF

d_gene: TRBD2
abundance: few
v_gene: TRBV30
len: 11
j_gene: TRBJ2-7
CDR3nt: TGTGCCTGGAGTGCCGGGGGGGGGCAGTACTTC
CDR3aa: CAWSAGGGQYF

d_gene: TRBD1
abundance: -
v_gene: TRBV25-1
len: 14
j_gene: TRBJ1-5
CDR3nt: TGTGCCACATCCGACAGGGCCTATAATCAGCCCCAGCATTTT
CDR3aa: CATSDRAYNQPQHF

d_gene: TRBD1
abundance: -
v_gene: TRBV11-2
len: 15
j_gene: TRBJ2-7
CDR3nt: TGTGCCAGCAGCTTGACGGGGACAGGGGGGTACGAGCAGTACTTC
CDR3aa: CASSLTGTGGYEQYF

d_gene: -
abundance: once
v_gene: TRBV28
len: 15
j_gene: TRBJ1-4
CDR3nt: TGTGCCAGCAGTTTAAGGGGGTCGACCAGGGGAAAACTGTTTTTT
CDR3aa: CASSLRGSTRGKLFF

d_gene: -
abundance: few
v_gene: TRBV30
len: 14
j_gene: TRBJ2-7
CDR3nt: TGTGCCTGGGGGAGGGGGGTCCCATTGTACGAGCAGTACTTC
CDR3aa: CAWGRGVPLYEQYF

d_gene: TRBD1
abundance: -
v_gene: TRBV5-1
len: 15
j_gene: TRBJ1-4
CDR3nt: TGCGCCAGCAGCTTGTTGGGACAGGGGGCAGAAAAACTGTTTTTT
CDR3aa: CASSLLGQGAEKLFF

d_gene: TRBD1
abundance: -
v_gene: TRBV30
len: 13
j_gene: TRBJ1-1
CDR3nt: TGTGCCTGGAGTGGACAGGGACGGACTGAAGCTTTCTTT
CDR3aa: CAWSGQGRTEAFF

d_gene: -
abundance: -
v_gene: TRBV25-1
len: 15
j_gene: TRBJ1-1
CDR3nt: TGTGCCAGCACCCAACCGAGGGAGGGGAGGGCTGAAGCTTTCTTT
CDR3aa: CASTQPREGRAEAFF

d_gene: -
abundance: -
v_gene: TRBV7-2
len: 13
j_gene: TRBJ2-7
CDR3nt: TGTGCCAGCAGCTTCAGTCGGGGCTACGAGCAGTACTTC
CDR3aa: CASSFSRGYEQYF

d_gene: -
abundance: once
v_gene: TRBV6-5
len: 11
j_gene: TRBJ2-5
CDR3nt: TGTGCCAGCAGTTACGTGGGAACCCAGTACTTC
CDR3aa: CASSYVGTQYF

d_gene: -
abundance: -
v_gene: TRBV2
len: 14
j_gene: TRBJ2-1
CDR3nt: TGTGCCAGCAGTGATAGGGACTTATACAATGAGCAGTTCTTC
CDR3aa: CASSDRDLYNEQFF

d_gene: -
abundance: -
v_gene: TRBV6-1
len: 13
j_gene: TRBJ1-2
CDR3nt: TGTGCCAGCAGTGAGAAAGGTTTATATGGCTACACCTTC
CDR3aa: CASSEKGLYGYTF

d_gene: -
abundance: -
v_gene: TRBV6-5
len: 13
j_gene: TRBJ2-7
CDR3nt: TGTGCCAGCGGACCCCAGGGTACCTACGAGCAGTACTTC
CDR3aa: CASGPQGTYEQYF

d_gene: -
abundance: -
v_gene: TRBV19
len: 15
j_gene: TRBJ2-6
CDR3nt: TGTGCCAGTAGTGACGACAGTTCTGGGGCCAACGTCCTGACTTTC
CDR3aa: CASSDDSSGANVLTF

d_gene: -
abundance: -
v_gene: TRBV6-1
len: 15
j_gene: TRBJ1-5
CDR3nt: TGTGCCAGCAGTGATATTGGAATGGGCAATCAGCCCCAGCATTTT
CDR3aa: CASSDIGMGNQPQHF

d_gene: TRBD1
abundance: -
v_gene: TRBV30
len: 14
j_gene: TRBJ2-7
CDR3nt: TGTGCCTGGAGCAAGGAGACAGGGGCCCACGAGCAGTACTTC
CDR3aa: CAWSKETGAHEQYF

d_gene: -
abundance: -
v_gene: TRBV19
len: 14
j_gene: TRBJ1-5
CDR3nt: TGTGCCAGTAGAGGCAGGGAGAACAATCAGCCCCAGCATTTT
CDR3aa: CASRGRENNQPQHF

d_gene: -
abundance: once
v_gene: TRBV30
len: 13
j_gene: TRBJ2-7
CDR3nt: TGTGCCTGGAGTGGGGGTTTGTATGACGAGCAGTACTTC
CDR3aa: CAWSGGLYDEQYF

d_gene: TRBD1
abundance: few
v_gene: TRBV9
len: 16
j_gene: TRBJ1-4
CDR3nt: TGTGCCAGCAGCCTTCTCACAGGGGGTACTAATGAAAAACTGTTTTTT
CDR3aa: CASSLLTGGTNEKLFF

d_gene: -
abundance: -
v_gene: TRBV4-3
len: 13
j_gene: TRBJ1-1
CDR3nt: TGCGCCAGCAGCCAAGGCCGTCACACTGAAGCTTTCTTT
CDR3aa: CASSQGRHTEAFF

d_gene: TRBD1
abundance: -
v_gene: TRBV29-1
len: 13
j_gene: TRBJ1-1
CDR3nt: TGCAGCGTTGTGGGACAGAGCCTCTCTGAAGCTTTCTTT
CDR3aa: CSVVGQSLSEAFF

d_gene: -
abundance: -
v_gene: TRBV6-5
len: 15
j_gene: TRBJ2-5
CDR3nt: TGTGCCAGCAGTTACCGGGGAAGTGAGGGAGAGACCCAGTACTTC
CDR3aa: CASSYRGSEGETQYF

d_gene: -
abundance: -
v_gene: TRBV29-1
len: 10
j_gene: TRBJ1-1
CDR3nt: TGCAGCGTTGAGTACACTGAAGCTTTCTTT
CDR3aa: CSVEYTEAFF

d_gene: TRBD1
abundance: few
v_gene: TRBV30
len: 13
j_gene: TRBJ1-5
CDR3nt: TGTGCCTGGAACGCGGGACAGTTCCAGCCCCAGCATTTT
CDR3aa: CAWNAGQFQPQHF